These T cell receptor beta chains were read from a single sample in a study of CD8 T cells in Susac syndrome. TCRdb passed the immunoSEQ multiplex PCR reads through MiXCR, listing each CDR3 protein once. The sample records 70,000 or so distinct CDR3 sequences, approximately 95% being singletons. The material sequenced was CD8+ T cells from PBMCs. These receptor sequences come from a human donor in good health. The CDR3 runs from the conserved cysteine through the conserved F or W. A D gene is named only where the DNA matches it firmly. The size field is filled for only some rows; it gives once, few, many or a size class.

TRBV27,.,TRBJ2-3,.,TGTGCCAGCAGTTTATCACTTCAGGGGTCGGCAGATACGCAGTATTTT,CASSLSLQGSADTQYF
TRBV7-8,once,TRBJ2-2,TRBD1,TGTGCCAGCAGCCTCTACCTCAGGGGGAATACCGGGGAGCTGTTTTTT,CASSLYLRGNTGELFF
TRBV19,.,TRBJ1-1,.,TGTGCCAGTAGTATAGGTACGAACACTGAAGCTTTCTTT,CASSIGTNTEAFF
TRBV29-1,.,TRBJ1-2,TRBD1,TGCAGCGTTGAAGGGACAGGGGGCGTTGGCTATGGCTACACCTTC,CSVEGTGGVGYGYTF
TRBV24-1,once,TRBJ1-5,.,TGTGCCACCAGTGATTTAAAGGGGGGCCAGCCCCAGCATTTT,CATSDLKGGQPQHF
TRBV6-4,once,TRBJ2-3,.,TGTGCCAGCAGAGACGGGAATACGCAGTATTTT,CASRDGNTQYF
TRBV5-6,.,TRBJ2-3,TRBD2,TGTGCCAGCAGGAATAGCGGGGGGCCAGATACGCAGTATTTT,CASRNSGGPDTQYF
TRBV5-1,.,TRBJ1-1,.,TGCGCCAGCAGACCTCCTAGTAACACTGAAGCTTTCTTT,CASRPPSNTEAFF
TRBV7-9,.,TRBJ2-2,.,TGTGCCAGCAGCGGGTCGGAACAGAACACCGGGGAGCTGTTTTTT,CASSGSEQNTGELFF
TRBV19,.,TRBJ1-1,.,TGTGCCAGTAGGGCAGGGAACACTGAAGCTTTCTTT,CASRAGNTEAFF
TRBV3-1,once,TRBJ1-4,.,TGTGCCAGCAGCCCACGGAGGGATTCTGCAACTAATGAAAAACTGTTTTTT,CASSPRRDSATNEKLFF
TRBV6-5,.,TRBJ1-4,.,TGTGCCAGCAGTTCTACCTCCAACAGGGCCCCTAATGAAAAACTGTTTTTT,CASSSTSNRAPNEKLFF
TRBV4-1,.,TRBJ2-2,.,TGCGCCAGCAGCGAGACAGAGAACACCGGGGAGCTGTTTTTT,CASSETENTGELFF
TRBV7-3,few,TRBJ2-5,TRBD2,TGTGCCAGCAGTCCTCTCACTAGCGGGGGGGCAGAGACCCAGTACTTC,CASSPLTSGGAETQYF
TRBV4-1,.,TRBJ1-6,.,TGCGCCAGCAGCAAATCCCCGGGAAGGGATTCACCCCTCCACTTT,CASSKSPGRDSPLHF
TRBV5-1,once,TRBJ2-6,.,TGCGCCAGCAGCTTGGAGGTGGGGGGCCTCTCTGGGGCCAACGTCCTGACTTTC,CASSLEVGGLSGANVLTF
TRBV19,.,TRBJ2-2,TRBD1,TGTGCCAGTAGGCCGACAGGGCTCACCGGGGAGCTGTTTTTT,CASRPTGLTGELFF
TRBV7-8,.,TRBJ2-3,TRBD2,TGTGCCAGCAGCTACCCTAGCGGGGGTGCAGATACGCAGTATTTT,CASSYPSGGADTQYF
TRBV7-9,.,TRBJ2-3,.,TGTGCCAGCAGCCGACCCGGGATTGGCACAGATACGCAGTATTTT,CASSRPGIGTDTQYF
TRBV18,.,TRBJ1-1,.,TGTGCCAGCTCCTTTATGAACACTGAAGCTTTCTTT,CASSFMNTEAFF
TRBV7-2,.,TRBJ1-2,.,TGTGCCAGCAGCTTAGGAGGGGCCCCCATAGGCTACACCTTC,CASSLGGAPIGYTF
TRBV5-1,.,TRBJ1-2,.,TGCGCCAGCAGCATGGGAATTGGCTACACCTTC,CASSMGIGYTF
TRBV4-1,.,TRBJ2-2,TRBD1,TGCGCCAGCAGCCAATTCGGACAGGATGATGGCGGGGAGCTGTTTTTT,CASSQFGQDDGGELFF
TRBV7-4,few,TRBJ2-7,.,TGTGCCAGCAGCCCGGCCGGGGAGTACTTC,CASSPAGEYF
TRBV7-2,.,TRBJ2-5,.,TGTGCCAGCAGCAATGACTGGAACCAAGAGACCCAGTACTTC,CASSNDWNQETQYF
TRBV7-9,.,TRBJ2-4,.,TGTTCCAGCAGCTTGGGAATGGGGGGAAACATTCAGTACTTC,CSSSLGMGGNIQYF
TRBV3-1,.,TRBJ1-3,.,TGTGCCAGCAGTAACAGGGAGGGTGCGGCTGGAAACACCATATATTTT,CASSNREGAAGNTIYF
TRBV19,.,TRBJ2-6,.,TGTGCCAGTAGTATAATGCATCCTTCTGGGGCCAACGTCCTGACTTTC,CASSIMHPSGANVLTF
TRBV4-1,.,TRBJ1-5,.,TGCGCCAGCAGCCAAGATATCAGAGGCAATCAGCCCCAGCATTTT,CASSQDIRGNQPQHF
TRBV27,.,TRBJ1-5,.,TGTGCCAGCAGTTTAGCAGGGATGTTCAATCAGCCCCAGCATTTT,CASSLAGMFNQPQHF
TRBV27,.,TRBJ2-4,TRBD2,TGTGCCAGCAGGGAATCCGGGACTAGCAAAAACATTCAGTACTTC,CASRESGTSKNIQYF
TRBV7-2,few,TRBJ1-2,.,TGTGCCAGCAGCTTAAGGCTCTCAGGGCCCTATGGCTACACCTTC,CASSLRLSGPYGYTF
TRBV6-5,.,TRBJ2-7,.,TGTGCCAGCAGTTACTCCGGGCTCGGGGAGCAGTACTTC,CASSYSGLGEQYF
TRBV20-1,.,TRBJ2-2,.,TGCAGTGCTAGGAGGGGAGCCGGCGGGGAGCTGTTTTTT,CSARRGAGGELFF
TRBV19,.,TRBJ2-1,TRBD2,TGTGCCAGTAGTCGAAGCGGGGGTCTTTACAATGAGCAGTTCTTC,CASSRSGGLYNEQFF
TRBV3-1,.,TRBJ2-5,.,TGTGCCAGCAGCCAAGACAGGGCCGGGCAAGAGACCCAGTACTTC,CASSQDRAGQETQYF
TRBV7-2,once,TRBJ1-1,.,TGTGCCAGCAGCTTAGCCCCCCGGGCGGCTGGTGGCACTGAAGCTTTCTTT,CASSLAPRAAGGTEAFF
TRBV7-2,.,TRBJ1-2,.,TGTGCCAGCAGCCTAAAACGGGCCTCGGTCAGCTATGGCTACACCTTC,CASSLKRASVSYGYTF
TRBV6-5,.,TRBJ1-3,.,TGTGCCAGCAGTTACACCTCTGGAAACACCATATATTTT,CASSYTSGNTIYF
TRBV28,.,TRBJ2-3,.,TGTGCCAGCAGTTTAGCGGGGGCTCTCCCCACAGATACGCAGTATTTT,CASSLAGALPTDTQYF
TRBV9,.,TRBJ2-7,.,TGTGCCAGCAGCCCTACCACAGGACCTGCGAGAGAGCAGTACTTC,CASSPTTGPAREQYF
TRBV6-5,.,TRBJ1-6,TRBD1,TGTGCCAGCAGTCCCTCGGGGGACAGGGGTTCCGGCAAATTGAATTCACCCCTCCACTTT,CASSPSGDRGSGKLNSPLHF
TRBV27,.,TRBJ1-5,.,TGTGCCAGCAGTCCGAGGGGCGGGGTATTCGGGCAGCCCCAGCATTTT,CASSPRGGVFGQPQHF
TRBV12-3/TRBV12-4,.,TRBJ2-3,TRBD1,TGTGCCATTCGACCATGGACAGGGGAGCCCGATACGCAGTATTTT,CAIRPWTGEPDTQYF
TRBV12-3/TRBV12-4,.,TRBJ2-5,.,TGTGCCAGCAGTTTAAACAGGCAAGAGACCCAGTACTTC,CASSLNRQETQYF
TRBV7-6,.,TRBJ2-7,TRBD1,TGTGCCAGCAGCTTAGGCGACAGGGGGCGAGTTGAGCAGTACTTC,CASSLGDRGRVEQYF
TRBV19,.,TRBJ1-2,.,TGTGCCAGTAGTATCTCGACAAAAGGGGTCGGTGGCTACACCTTC,CASSISTKGVGGYTF
TRBV5-1,.,TRBJ1-1,.,TGCGCCAGCAGCTTATCGGCCATGAACACTGAAGCTTTCTTT,CASSLSAMNTEAFF
TRBV5-1,.,TRBJ1-1,TRBD1,TGCGCCAGCAGTCGACAGGGCGCCGGAGCAGACACTGAAGCTTTCTTT,CASSRQGAGADTEAFF
TRBV5-1,.,TRBJ2-3,.,TGCGCCAGCAGCTTGTTGTACAGCGATACGCAGTATTTT,CASSLLYSDTQYF
TRBV7-9,.,TRBJ1-2,.,TGTGCCAGCAGCTTAGGGGGAAGGGGTACGGACTATGGCTACACCTTC,CASSLGGRGTDYGYTF
TRBV4-3,few,TRBJ2-1,.,TGCGCCAGCAGCCCCGACCGCGGGGCAAACAATGAGCAGTTCTTC,CASSPDRGANNEQFF
TRBV6-1,.,TRBJ2-7,TRBD1,TGTGCCAGCAGTGATCCGCAGGGGGCCTCCTACGAGCAGTACTTC,CASSDPQGASYEQYF
TRBV29-1,.,TRBJ1-2,.,TGCAGCGCCGTGGATGGCTACACCTTC,CSAVDGYTF
TRBV4-1,.,TRBJ2-1,.,TGCGCCAGCAGCCACAACACGGGCCTTTGGGACAATGAGCAGTTCTTC,CASSHNTGLWDNEQFF
TRBV4-3,.,TRBJ1-5,.,TGCGCCAGCAGCACCACACGGTATAGCAATCAGCCCCAGCATTTT,CASSTTRYSNQPQHF
TRBV4-1,.,TRBJ2-5,TRBD1,TGCGCCAGCAGCCAAGAAAAGACAGGGATGGTGACCCAGTACTTC,CASSQEKTGMVTQYF
TRBV2,.,TRBJ2-1,TRBD2,TGTGCCAGCAGCGGCGGGACTAGCGGGGCGTTTCGGGGTGAGCAGTTCTTC,CASSGGTSGAFRGEQFF
TRBV28,once,TRBJ1-6,.,TGTGCCAGCAGCCTGGGGCTAGGGGATAATTCACCCCTCCACTTT,CASSLGLGDNSPLHF
TRBV23-1,.,TRBJ1-1,.,TGCGCCAGCAGTCAATTTTCGTGTGGATCCTCGGACGGTTGCACTGAAGCTTTCTTT,CASSQFSCGSSDGCTEAFF